A selection of T cell receptor beta chains follows, all from one sample in a study of T cell changes during pregnancy in multiple sclerosis. The method was immunoSEQ multiplex PCR; TCRdb's version includes in-frame clones alone and lacks a portion of them. The table includes 95,000 to 150,000 clones, approximately 93% detected once. This material consisted of peripheral blood, taken before pregnancy. These receptors were taken from a female donor with multiple sclerosis, enrolled in a pregnancy study. Each CDR3 is given with its conserved first and last residue. D genes are given only for firm matches. Some rows have no size entry. The others give once, few or many, or a class for an expanded clone.

>-|-|TRBJ1-5|TRBV4-1
TGCGCCAGCAGCCAAGAAGCAGGGCGTATTCCTCAGCCCCAGCATTTT
CASSQEAGRIPQPQHF
>-|TRBD2|TRBJ2-3|TRBV15
TGTGCCACCAGCAGAGGGGGACTAGCGGGAGATACGCAGTATTTT
CATSRGGLAGDTQYF
>-|-|TRBJ2-5|TRBV7-6
TGTGCCAGCAGCTTAGGGTCAGAGGCAGAGACCCAGTACTTC
CASSLGSEAETQYF
>-|-|TRBJ2-3|TRBV7-2
TGTGCCAGCAGCCTACAGGGGGGGGGCCCAGATACGCAGTATTTT
CASSLQGGGPDTQYF
>-|-|TRBJ1-2|TRBV28
TGTGCCAGCAGTTCCCCCGGGGAGGCAGTTAGGGGCTACACCTTC
CASSSPGEAVRGYTF
>-|-|TRBJ2-2|TRBV30
TGTGCCTCCCAAAAAGGCGGCATAGGGCGGGCCGGGGAGCTGTTTTTT
CASQKGGIGRAGELFF
>-|TRBD1|TRBJ1-2|TRBV28
TGTGCCAGCAGTCTCCGCGGACAGGGGGCTGGTGGCTACACCTTC
CASSLRGQGAGGYTF
>-|TRBD2|TRBJ2-3|TRBV5-8
TGTGCCAGCAGCCCCTGGCGGGGGTCTAGTGCAGATACGCAGTATTTT
CASSPWRGSSADTQYF
>-|TRBD1|TRBJ1-2|TRBV5-5
TGTGCCAGCAGCTTGGGGGACAGCAACTATGGCTACACCTTC
CASSLGDSNYGYTF
>-|TRBD2|TRBJ2-1|TRBV18
TGTGCCAGCTCACCACTAGCCGGGACTAGCGGGAGATTCGATGAGCAGTTCTTC
CASSPLAGTSGRFDEQFF
>-|TRBD1|TRBJ1-2|TRBV7-2
TGTGCCAGCAGCCGGGACAGGAATGCTGGCTACACCTTC
CASSRDRNAGYTF
>once|-|TRBJ1-2|TRBV5-6
TGTGCCAGCAGCTTGGCCTCGGGAGTAAGAGGGGGCTACACCTTC
CASSLASGVRGGYTF
>-|TRBD2|TRBJ2-7|TRBV29-1
TGCAGCGTGGCGGGGGGAGCGGTCTCCTACGAGCAGTACTTC
CSVAGGAVSYEQYF
>-|TRBD1|TRBJ1-2|TRBV7-2
TGTGCCAGCAGCTCCAAGGCAGGGGGCAGCTACTATGGCTACACCTTC
CASSSKAGGSYYGYTF
>-|-|TRBJ1-5|TRBV21-1
TGTGCCTACGCAGATAGCAATCAGCCCCAGCATTTT
CAYADSNQPQHF
>-|-|TRBJ2-7|TRBV29-1
TGCAGCGTTGAACACAGCTACGAGCAGTACTTC
CSVEHSYEQYF
>once|TRBD1|TRBJ1-5|TRBV2
TGTGCCAGCGTCGAGACAGGGAATCAGCCCCAGCATTTT
CASVETGNQPQHF
>-|-|TRBJ1-1|TRBV7-9
TGTGCCGGGGGACTTCCTAACACTGAAGCTTTCTTT
CAGGLPNTEAFF
>-|-|TRBJ1-5|TRBV19
TGTGCCAGTAGCCCAGGGTTTCAAATAAGCAATCAGCCCCAGCATTTT
CASSPGFQISNQPQHF
>-|-|TRBJ2-1|TRBV29-1
TGCAGCGTTGACTTACTGAGCGGAGTATACAATGAGCAGTTCTTC
CSVDLLSGVYNEQFF
>-|-|TRBJ2-1|TRBV11-2
TGTGCCAGCAGCTCAAGGCAGGGGCATCCGTGGAATGAGCAGTTCTTC
CASSSRQGHPWNEQFF
>-|TRBD1|TRBJ2-7|TRBV29-1
TGCAGCGTTGTGGACAGGGGGGGCGAGCAGTACTTC
CSVVDRGGEQYF
>-|TRBD1|TRBJ2-1|TRBV29-1
TGCAGCGTTGAATATCGGGACAGTATCTATGAGCAGTTCTTC
CSVEYRDSIYEQFF
>-|-|TRBJ2-7|TRBV27
TGTGCCAGCAGTTTATCGTTTAGCCGCTCCTACGAGCAGTACTTC
CASSLSFSRSYEQYF
>-|TRBD1|TRBJ2-7|TRBV15
TGTGCCACCAGCAGATCTGACAGGGTTTGGGACGAGCAGTACTTC
CATSRSDRVWDEQYF
>-|TRBD1|TRBJ1-5|TRBV19
TGTGCCAGTAGTCGAAACTCCAGGGGGAGAAGGAGCAATCAGCCCCAGCATTTT
CASSRNSRGRRSNQPQHF
>-|TRBD2|TRBJ2-1|TRBV5-1
TGCGCCAGCGGGACTAGTTACAATGAGCAGTTCTTC
CASGTSYNEQFF
>-|TRBD1|TRBJ2-3|TRBV7-9
TGTGCCAGCAGCTCTTGGGGGACAGGACGCACAGATACGCAGTATTTT
CASSSWGTGRTDTQYF
>-|-|TRBJ1-4|TRBV6-5
TGTGCCAGCAGGTGGCAGGTTAATGAAAAACTGTTTTTT
CASRWQVNEKLFF
>-|TRBD2|TRBJ2-2|TRBV6-1
TGTGCCAGCAGTGCGCTAGCGGGGGGGTCGGCCACCGGGGAGCTGTTTTTT
CASSALAGGSATGELFF
>-|-|TRBJ1-5|TRBV7-9
TGTGCCAGCAGCTCCGCGGCTCAGGGGCCCCAGCATTTT
CASSSAAQGPQHF
>-|-|TRBJ1-5|TRBV7-9
TGTGCCAGCAGCTTGTTGGGGGGGCTTAGCAATCAGCCCCAGCATTTT
CASSLLGGLSNQPQHF
>-|-|TRBJ1-5|TRBV10-1
TGCGCCAGCAGTGAGTACGGGAATCAGCCCCAGCATTTT
CASSEYGNQPQHF
>-|TRBD2|TRBJ2-2|TRBV4-1
TGCGCCAGCAGCCTGCAAGCGGGAGGGACAACCGGGGAGCTGTTTTTT
CASSLQAGGTTGELFF
>-|-|TRBJ1-3|TRBV6-1
TGTGCCAGCAGTGAAGCGGGGACACGCTTCTCTGGAAACACCATATATTTT
CASSEAGTRFSGNTIYF
>-|-|TRBJ2-7|TRBV5-4
TGTGCCAGCAGCCCCGAGGGCGTGGGAGCGGCCTACGAGCAGTACTTC
CASSPEGVGAAYEQYF
>-|-|TRBJ2-5|TRBV18
TGTGCCAGCTCACCACCGGACTCATACCAAGAGACCCAGTACTTC
CASSPPDSYQETQYF
>-|-|TRBJ1-4|TRBV10-1
TGCGCCAGCAGTGAGTCGCCGGGGACTGGAGAAAAACTGTTTTTT
CASSESPGTGEKLFF